Described below is a single T cell receptor beta chain sequence and its context. The antigen is not known. This specimen belongs to a study of CD8+ T cells in alopecia areata. General study results and limits: Alopecia totalis/universalis scalp especially showed more expanded CD8+ clones than normal scalp. With patients, TCR sharing proved less clear than in mice, a difference possibly related to HLA.

The length of the CDR3 is 13 residues. V shed 6 bases and J 2 bases; nucleotides not matched to a gene: 2. Germline V CDR1 and CDR2: MNHEY, SVGAGI. RNA, once extracted, was reverse transcribed into cDNA for use as the sequencing template. The protocol was immunoSEQ multiplex PCR, while the TCRdb copy is restricted to in-frame clones and leaves out a portion. The data contain more than 95,000 clones, less than 80% of them singletons. V gene TRBV6-5 combines with J gene TRBJ2-5, with 8 bases fitting TRBD1. The receptor comes from a human donor in good health. Input material: CD4+ T cells sorted from blood. DNA for the CDR3: TGTGCCAGCAGGCGACAGGGGCAAGAGACCCAGTACTTC. Translated: CASRRQGQETQYF.